The entry below gives a single TCR beta chain sequence along with its context. Its antigen remains unknown. Germline CDR1 is SGDLS and CDR2 is YYNGEE. V shed 5 bases and J shed 6 bases, with 15 bases lying between them. The CDR3 has 14 residues. The data belong to a study of T cells in localized non-small cell lung cancer. General observations from the study: Longer overall survival was seen with higher T cell density measured in blood. Uninvolved adjacent lung, not tumor, had the highest T cell clonality.

Samples of adjacent lung (free of atypia) were collected at least 2 cm from the tumor margin. This table comes from immunoSEQ multiplex PCR, and its TCRdb copy is limited to in-frame clones, with some not included. The table records more than 1,200 clones, around a third of them present only once. This specimen was normal lung tissue next to the tumor, taken before any cancer treatment. The chain has TRBV9 and TRBJ1-5, with D perhaps TRBD1 (6 bases). This clonotype was sampled from a woman aged 40-75 years with stage I lung adenocarcinoma. CDR3 sequence: CASSEALGGQPQHF. In nucleotides, the CDR3 is TGTGCCAGCAGTGAAGCGCTAGGGGGTCAGCCCCAGCATTTT.